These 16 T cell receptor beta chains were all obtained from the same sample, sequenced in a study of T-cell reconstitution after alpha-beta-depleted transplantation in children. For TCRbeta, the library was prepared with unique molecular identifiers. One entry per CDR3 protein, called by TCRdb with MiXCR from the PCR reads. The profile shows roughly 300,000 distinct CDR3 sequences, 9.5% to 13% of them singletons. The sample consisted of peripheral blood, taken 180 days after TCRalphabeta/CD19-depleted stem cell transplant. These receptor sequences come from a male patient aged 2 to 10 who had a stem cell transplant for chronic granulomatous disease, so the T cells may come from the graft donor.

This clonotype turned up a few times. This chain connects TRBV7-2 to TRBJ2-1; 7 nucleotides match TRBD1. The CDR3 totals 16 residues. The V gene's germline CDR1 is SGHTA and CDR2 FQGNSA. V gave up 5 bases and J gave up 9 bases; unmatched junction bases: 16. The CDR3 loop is CASSRWQGGPGTEQFF. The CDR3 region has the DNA TGTGCCAGCAGCCGCTGGCAAGGGGGCCCCGGGACTGAGCAGTTCTTC.

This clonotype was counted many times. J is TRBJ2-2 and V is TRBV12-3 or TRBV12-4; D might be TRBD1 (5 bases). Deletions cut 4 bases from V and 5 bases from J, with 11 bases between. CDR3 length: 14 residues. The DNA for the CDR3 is TGTGCCAGCAGTTCCCCAAGGGGAACCGGGGAGCTGTTTTTT. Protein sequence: CASSSPRGTGELFF.

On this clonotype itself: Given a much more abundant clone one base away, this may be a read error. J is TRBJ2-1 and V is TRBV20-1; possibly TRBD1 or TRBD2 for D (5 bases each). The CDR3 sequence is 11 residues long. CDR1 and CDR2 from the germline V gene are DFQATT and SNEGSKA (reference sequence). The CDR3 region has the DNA TGCAGCCTTTACCGGGGCAATAAGCAGTTCTTC. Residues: CSLYRGNKQFF.

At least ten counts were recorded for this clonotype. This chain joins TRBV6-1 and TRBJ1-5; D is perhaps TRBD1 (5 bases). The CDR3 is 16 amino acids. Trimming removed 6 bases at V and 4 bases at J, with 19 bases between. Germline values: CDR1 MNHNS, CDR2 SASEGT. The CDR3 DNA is TGTGCCAGCAGCCAATTTTGGGGCGGTAGTAATCAGCCCCAGCATTTT. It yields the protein CASSQFWGGSNQPQHF.

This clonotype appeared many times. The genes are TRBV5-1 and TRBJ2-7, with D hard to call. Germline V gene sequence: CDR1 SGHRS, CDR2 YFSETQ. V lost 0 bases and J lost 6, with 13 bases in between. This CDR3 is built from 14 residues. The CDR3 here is CASSLGTPLSEQYF. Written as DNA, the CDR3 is TGCGCCAGCAGCTTGGGAACCCCCCTTAGCGAGCAGTACTTC.

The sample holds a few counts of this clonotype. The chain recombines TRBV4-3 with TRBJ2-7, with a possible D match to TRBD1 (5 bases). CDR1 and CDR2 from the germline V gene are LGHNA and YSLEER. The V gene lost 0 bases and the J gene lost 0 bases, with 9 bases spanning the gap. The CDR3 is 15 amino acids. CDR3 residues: CASSQDYRNSYEQYF. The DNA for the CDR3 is TGCGCCAGCAGCCAAGATTACAGGAACTCCTACGAGCAGTACTTC.

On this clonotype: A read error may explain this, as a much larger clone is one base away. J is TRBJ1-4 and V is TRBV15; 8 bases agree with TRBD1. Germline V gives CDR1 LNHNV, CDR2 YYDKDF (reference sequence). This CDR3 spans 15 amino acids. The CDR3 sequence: CATIRDRGGNEKLFF. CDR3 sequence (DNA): TGTGCCACCATCAGAGACAGGGGTGGTAATGAAAAACTGTTTTTT.

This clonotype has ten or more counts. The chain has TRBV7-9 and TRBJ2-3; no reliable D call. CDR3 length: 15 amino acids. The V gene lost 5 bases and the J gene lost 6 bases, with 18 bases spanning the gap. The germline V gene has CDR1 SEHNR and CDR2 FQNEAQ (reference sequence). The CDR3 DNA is TGTGCCAGCAGCCCCTCCGGGTCTGATGACGATACGCAGTATTTT. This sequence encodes CASSPSGSDDDTQYF.

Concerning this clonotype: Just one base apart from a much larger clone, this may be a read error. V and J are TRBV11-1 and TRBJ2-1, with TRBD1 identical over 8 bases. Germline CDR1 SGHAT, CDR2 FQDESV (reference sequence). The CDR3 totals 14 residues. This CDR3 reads CASRTDRGVVGQLF. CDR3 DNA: TGTGCCAGCAGAACCGACAGGGGAGTCGTCGGGCAGCTCTTC.

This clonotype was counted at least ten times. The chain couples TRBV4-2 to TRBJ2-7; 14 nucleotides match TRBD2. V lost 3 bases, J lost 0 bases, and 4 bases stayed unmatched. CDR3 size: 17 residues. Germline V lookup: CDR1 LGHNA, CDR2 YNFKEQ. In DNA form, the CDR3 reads TGTGCCAGCAGCCACGGACTAGCGGGAGGTCTCTCCTACGAGCAGTACTTC. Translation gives CASSHGLAGGLSYEQYF.

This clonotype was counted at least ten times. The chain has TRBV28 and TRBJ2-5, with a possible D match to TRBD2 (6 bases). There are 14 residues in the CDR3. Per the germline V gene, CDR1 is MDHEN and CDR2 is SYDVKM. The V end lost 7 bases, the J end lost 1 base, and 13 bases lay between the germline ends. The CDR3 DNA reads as TGTGCCAGCAAAGCGGGCCTACTCCAAGAGACCCAGTACTTC. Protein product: CASKAGLLQETQYF.

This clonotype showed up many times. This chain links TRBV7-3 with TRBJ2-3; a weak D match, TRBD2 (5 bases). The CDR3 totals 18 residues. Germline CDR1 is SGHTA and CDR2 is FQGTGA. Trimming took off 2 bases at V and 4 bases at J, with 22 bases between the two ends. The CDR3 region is CASSLLALNGLAPDTQYF. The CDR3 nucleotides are TGTGCCAGCAGCTTATTAGCTCTAAACGGGCTAGCACCAGATACGCAGTATTTT.

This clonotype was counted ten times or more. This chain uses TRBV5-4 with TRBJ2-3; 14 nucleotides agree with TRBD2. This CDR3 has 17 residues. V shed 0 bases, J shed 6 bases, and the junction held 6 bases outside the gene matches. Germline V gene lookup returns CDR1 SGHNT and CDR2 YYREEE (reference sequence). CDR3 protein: CASSLGTSGRISDTQYF. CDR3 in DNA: TGTGCCAGCAGCTTGGGGACTAGCGGGAGGATCTCTGATACGCAGTATTTT.

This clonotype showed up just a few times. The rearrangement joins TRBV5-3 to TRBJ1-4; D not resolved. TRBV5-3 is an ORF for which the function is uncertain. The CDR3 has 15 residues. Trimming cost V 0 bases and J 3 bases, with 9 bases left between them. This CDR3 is CARSLAQNPNEKLFF. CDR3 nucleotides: TGTGCCAGAAGCTTGGCCCAGAACCCTAATGAAAAACTGTTTTTT.

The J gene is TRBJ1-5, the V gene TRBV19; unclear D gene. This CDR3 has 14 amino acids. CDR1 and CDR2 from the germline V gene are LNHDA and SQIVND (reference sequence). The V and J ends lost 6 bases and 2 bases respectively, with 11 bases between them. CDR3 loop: CASSTMIGNQPQHF. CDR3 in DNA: TGTGCCAGTAGCACGATGATAGGCAATCAGCCCCAGCATTTT.

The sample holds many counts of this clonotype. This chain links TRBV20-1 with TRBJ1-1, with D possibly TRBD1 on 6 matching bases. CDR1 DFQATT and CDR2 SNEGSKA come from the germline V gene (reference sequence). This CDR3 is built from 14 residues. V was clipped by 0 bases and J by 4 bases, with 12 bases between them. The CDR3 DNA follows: TGCAGTGCTAGAGATTGGGCGGGGGCCACTGAAGCTTTCTTT. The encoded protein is CSARDWAGATEAFF.